The T cell receptor (beta chain) described here comes from a study of post-analysis software for immune sequencing data. V shed 5 bases, J shed 0 bases, and the junction held 6 bases outside the gene matches. The germline gives CDR1 DFQATT, CDR2 SNEGSKA (reference sequence). The length of the CDR3 is 15 residues. Worth noting for this clonotype: Antigen unknown.

Carried by the TCR beta cDNA libraries were unique molecular identifiers. Starting from about 0.98 to 11 million T cells, the study yielded about 490,000 cDNA molecules. In TCRdb, the PCR reads were re-called with MiXCR into one record per CDR3 protein. The sample includes about 820,000 distinct CDR3 sequences, about 53% of them seen just once. Study findings and constraints: Higher frequency in patients than in controls was seen for several TRBV segments, with TRBV5-6, TRBV5-1 and TRBV20-1 among them.

The J gene is TRBJ2-5, the V gene TRBV20-1; TRBD2 matches 10 bases. Sequences were obtained from blood. The receptor was isolated from a girl under 18 with multiple sclerosis. The chain's CDR3 is CSAGTSEVYQETQYF. The CDR3 nucleotides read TGCAGTGCTGGGACTAGCGAGGTGTACCAAGAGACCCAGTACTTC.